The sample holds one count of the clone carrying this T cell receptor (beta chain). The record originates from a study of blood T cell repertoires in COVID-19. Study-level background: There were acute and convalescent COVID-19 samples, and they came from the United States, Italy and Spain.

Membership in each cohort depended on participant-reported clinical history. In Cohort 3, a recovered donor had either two negative PCRs, clearance, or symptom resolution. Original handling: Counts of nucleated cells, estimated from reference gene primer amplification, were obtained. The method was immunoSEQ multiplex PCR; TCRdb's version includes in-frame clones alone and lacks a portion of them. That table furnishes V, J and clone size, whereas the DNA furnished D and trimming. The sample has roughly 170,000 clones, roughly 84% seen once. The CDR3 loop spans 16 amino acids. The germline V gene has CDR1 SGDLS and CDR2 YYNGEE. The V end lost 0 bases, the J end lost 0 bases, and 9 bases lay between the germline ends.

This chain links TRBV9 with TRBJ2-2; the D gene is possibly TRBD1 (5 bases). Sequencing input: PBMCs or T cells enriched from blood (not recorded which). The sequence derives from a man aged 55 to 70 who had recovered from COVID-19. The CDR3 region has the DNA TGTGCCAGCAGCGTAGGACAGCGAGCGAACACCGGGGAGCTGTTTTTT. Protein: CASSVGQRANTGELFF.